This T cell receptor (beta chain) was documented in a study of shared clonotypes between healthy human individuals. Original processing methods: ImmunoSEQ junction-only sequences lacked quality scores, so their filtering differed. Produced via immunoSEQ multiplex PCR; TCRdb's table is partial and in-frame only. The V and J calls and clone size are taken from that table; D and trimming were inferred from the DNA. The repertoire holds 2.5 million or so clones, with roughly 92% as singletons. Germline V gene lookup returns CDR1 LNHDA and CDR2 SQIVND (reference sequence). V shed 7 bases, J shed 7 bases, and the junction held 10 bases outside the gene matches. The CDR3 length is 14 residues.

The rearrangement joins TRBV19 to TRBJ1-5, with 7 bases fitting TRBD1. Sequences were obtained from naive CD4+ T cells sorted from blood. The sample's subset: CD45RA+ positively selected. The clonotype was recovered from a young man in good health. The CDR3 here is CASIGTVQRQPQHF. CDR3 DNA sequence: TGTGCCAGTATAGGGACAGTTCAACGCCAGCCCCAGCATTTT.